This TCR beta chain is from a study of neurological immune-mediated disorders. Germline values: CDR1 SGDLS, CDR2 YYNGEE. This CDR3 spans 15 amino acids. J was trimmed by 4 bases and V by 2 bases; bases with no gene match: 8. TCRdb re-derived calls from the 5' RACE reads in MiXCR, one entry per CDR3 protein. The sample has 120,000 or so distinct CDR3 sequences, more than 2.5% seen once. This clonotype was recorded many times. Sequencing input: PBMCs. This TCR was sampled from a woman under 40 with multiple sclerosis. V gene TRBV9 combines with J gene TRBJ2-7; 8 nucleotides line up with TRBD2. As DNA, the CDR3 is TGTGCCAGCAGCGTTGGCACTAGCGGCCCTTACGAGCAGTACTTC. It is translated as CASSVGTSGPYEQYF.